This T cell receptor beta chain was found in a study of blood T cells in healthy people across ages. All donors came from Russia, were Caucasian and healthy, and spanned ages about 6 to 95. The V and J ends lost 0 bases and 4 bases respectively, with 21 bases between them. In germline, CDR1 is MGHRA, CDR2 YSYEKL. The CDR3 has 18 amino acids. Sample-barcoded 5' priming and a J-beta primer mix drove a second PCR of roughly 6 to 12 cycles. Individual samples furnished no less than 2.5 million CDR3-containing paired-end reads apiece. TCRdb redid the calling of the 5' RACE reads with MiXCR, one entry per CDR3 protein. In the table there are some 1,000,000 distinct CDR3 sequences, around 25% of which are singletons. This same sample was also taken into another study, of T cells of mothers and their children.

The TCR was taken from a girl aged 2 to 10 in good health. This chain joins TRBV4-1 and TRBJ2-5; a weak D match, TRBD2 (7 bases). Sequencing was done on a sample of blood. The CDR3 sequence: CASSQEIVGGLEPETQYF. CDR3 in DNA: TGCGCCAGCAGCCAAGAAATTGTCGGGGGGCTTGAGCCAGAGACCCAGTACTTC.